This T cell receptor beta chain is from a study of blood T cell repertoires in COVID-19. Study summary: From the United States, Italy and Spain came samples of acute and convalescent COVID-19. T cells, B-cell-depleted T cells, or PBMCs supplied cDNA or gDNA.

CDR3 length: 12 amino acids. Germline V gives CDR1 LGHDT, CDR2 YNNKEL (reference sequence). Trimming cost V 4 bases and J 5 bases, with 9 bases left between them. Per the original methods: Reference gene primer amplification yielded estimated nucleated cell counts. The data were produced by immunoSEQ multiplex PCR, yet TCRdb's version contains in-frame clones alone and is incomplete. The V and J calls and clone size are taken from that table; D and trimming were inferred from the DNA. The table records hundreds of thousands of clones, roughly 90% of them present only once. Sequencing input: peripheral blood. The genes are TRBV3-1 (or the pseudogene TRBV3-2) and TRBJ2-7; TRBD1 might be the D (5 bases). The sequence derives from a woman aged 25 to 39 with active or convalescent COVID-19. CDR3 nucleotides: TGTGCCAGCAGCCGCCAGGGTGACGAGCAGTACTTC. Translation: CASSRQGDEQYF.